This T cell receptor beta chain was obtained from a study of neurological immune-mediated disorders. Findings and caveats of the study: When grouped phylogenetically, the repertoires of 18 of the 34 multiple sclerosis patients fell together in one related-CDR3 cluster, which is a possible signature.

The CDR3 has 13 amino acids. The V end lost 4 bases, the J end lost 5 bases, and 11 bases lay between the germline ends. CDR1 and CDR2 (germline): MRHNA, SNTAGT. The method for making cDNA was 5'RACE, and it used 10-nucleotide random UMIs. MiXCR was run by TCRdb on the 5' RACE reads, yielding one entry per CDR3 protein. Among more than 45,000 distinct CDR3 sequences listed, approximately 3.8% were seen once. This clonotype was counted ten times or more. Its antigen remains unknown. The chain combines TRBV6-4 with TRBJ2-5; D is unresolved. The receptor comes from a man aged 25-45 years with multiple sclerosis. The sequenced sample consisted of PBMCs. The CDR3 DNA follows: TGTGCCAGCAGTGTTGCAGGTGGGGAGACCCAGTACTTC. This gives the protein CASSVAGGETQYF.